This T cell receptor beta chain was found in a study of control samples from healthy donors and cancer patients. The V gene's germline CDR1 is MNHNY and CDR2 SVGAGI (reference sequence). V was clipped by 8 bases and J by 3 bases, with 6 bases between them. The CDR3 is 11 amino acids. Sequenced by immunoSEQ multiplex PCR; TCRdb stores in-frame clones only, minus some. The sample consists of about 140,000 clones, 91% of them appearing once. This chain links TRBV6-6 with TRBJ2-3, with D unresolved. This TCR was recovered from a man younger than 30 in good health. The sequenced material came from blood. CDR3 in DNA: TGTGCCAGCGGGGTTACAGATACGCAGTATTTT. Protein product: CASGVTDTQYF.